This TCR beta chain was recorded in a study of response to subunit inactivated influenza vaccine. TCRdb used MiXCR to reprocess the RT-PCR reads, holding one entry per CDR3 protein. This sample carries 550,000 to 600,000 distinct CDR3 sequences, about 11% of them seen once, and the ten largest clones take 10%. Whole-study results and caveats: That few new T cells are recruited by each seasonal influenza vaccination was the authors' suggestion.

V was shortened by 11 bases and J by 0 bases, with 14 bases between the two germline ends. This CDR3 has 13 amino acids. Germline CDR1 reads MNHEY; CDR2 reads SVGEGT. This clonotype was seen many times. The antigen remains undetermined. This TCR was recovered from a middle-aged man who received an inactivated influenza vaccine. This specimen was PBMCs from blood, taken on the day of vaccination. This sequence joins TRBV6-2 or TRBV6-3 and TRBJ2-7, with D possibly matching TRBD2 (5 bases). CDR3 DNA: TGTGCCGCCTCTCGGGATACCTCCTACGAGCAGTACTTC. Translating gives CAASRDTSYEQYF.